The 26 T cell receptor beta chains below all came from one sample that was sequenced in a study of T cell repertoires in cytomegalovirus infection. TCRdb itself ran the reads through MiXCR, one entry per CDR3 protein. Among 400,000 to 600,000 distinct CDR3 sequences listed, about 42% were seen once. Their cognate antigens are unknown. This sample comprised cultured PBMCs, obtained from culture after CMV antigen stimulation. The receptors derive from a human donor in good health (CMV status not recorded). Some clones in this sample may be carry-over from other donors' samples.

This clonotype was counted a few times. The rearrangement links TRBV4-3 to TRBJ1-5; unclear D gene. V lost 2 bases and J 5 bases, leaving 10 bases between the germline ends. In germline, CDR1 is LGHNA, CDR2 YSLEER. This CDR3 comprises 14 residues. CDR3 loop: CASSQSAGDQPQHF. The CDR3 nucleotides read TGCGCCAGCAGCCAATCGGCCGGGGATCAGCCCCAGCATTTT.

CDR3 protein: CASCPGENEQYF. CDR3 sequence (DNA): TGTGCCAGCTGCCCAGGGGAGAACGAGCAGTACTTC. The chain is built from TRBV28 and TRBJ2-7; TRBD1 might be the D (6 bases). Trimming removed 8 bases at V and 5 bases at J, with 13 bases between. The CDR3 runs to 12 residues. Looked up from germline, CDR1 is MDHEN and CDR2 is SYDVKM.

The chain links TRBV7-6 to TRBJ1-4; D is undetermined. V lost 2 bases, J lost 7 bases, and 8 bases lay in between. The CDR3 totals 13 residues. Germline V lookup: CDR1 SGHVS, CDR2 FNYEAQ. CDR3 bases: TGTGCCAGCAGCTTAAGGGTTGGTGAAAAACTGTTTTTT. Translating it yields CASSLRVGEKLFF. The variable domain in full, with the rest retrieved from reference TRBV7-6 and TRBJ1-4, is GAGVSQSPRYKVTKRGQDVALRCDPISGHVSLYWYRQALGQGPEFLTYFNYEAQQDKSGLPNDRFSAERPEGSISTLTIQRTEQRDSAMYRCASSLRVGEKLFFGSGTQLSVL.

The J gene is TRBJ2-3, the V gene TRBV2, with 7 bases lining up with TRBD2. J lost 4 bases, V lost 6 bases, and 10 bases had no gene match. CDR1 is SNHLY and CDR2 is FYNNEI in the germline V gene. The CDR3 is 15 amino acids. The CDR3 DNA sequence: TGTGCCAGCAGACCTCAAGGGAGGGTGGCAGATACGCAGTATTTT. This gives the protein CASRPQGRVADTQYF.

V gene TRBV28 combines with J gene TRBJ2-7; 7 positions agree with TRBD2. Germline lookup yields CDR1 MDHEN and CDR2 SYDVKM. The CDR3 has 17 amino acids. With 3 bases clipped from V and 0 bases from J, the junction kept 11 bases outside the gene matches. The CDR3 sequence: CASSFSPGRLFSYEQYF. As DNA, the CDR3 is TGTGCCAGCAGTTTCTCCCCCGGGAGGCTTTTCTCCTACGAGCAGTACTTC.

In this sample, this clonotype turned up a few times. The gene calls are TRBV2 and TRBJ1-4, with TRBD1 as a possible D gene (6 bases). Looked up from germline, CDR1 is SNHLY and CDR2 is FYNNEI. V was clipped by 6 bases and J by 8 bases, with 16 bases between them. The CDR3 loop spans 14 amino acids. In DNA form, the CDR3 reads TGTGCCAGCAGCACAGGGACATACGGGGAAAAACTGTTTTTT. It is translated as CASSTGTYGEKLFF. Drawing the rest from reference TRBV2 and TRBJ1-4, the complete variable domain is EPEVTQTPSHQVTQMGQEVILRCVPISNHLYFYWYRQILGQKVEFLVSFYNNEISEKSEIFDDQFSVERPDGSNFTLKIRSTKLEDSAMYFCASSTGTYGEKLFFGSGTQLSVL.

The rearrangement uses TRBV6-2 or TRBV6-3 and TRBJ2-5; a weak D match, TRBD2 (6 bases). Germline lookup yields CDR1 MNHEY and CDR2 SVGEGT. Trimming cost V 2 bases and J 4 bases, with 8 bases left between them. CDR3 length equals 13 residues. The DNA for the CDR3 is TGTGCCAGCAGTTACACGGGAGTAGAGACCCAGTACTTC. It encodes CASSYTGVETQYF.

V and J are TRBV5-6 and TRBJ1-4; TRBD1 aligns across 7 bases. The CDR3 is 14 residues long. With 4 bases clipped from V and 10 bases from J, the junction kept 10 bases outside the gene matches. Germline loops: CDR1 SGHDT, CDR2 YYEEEE. The CDR3 region has the DNA TGTGCCAGCAGCGCGCCGACAGGGATAAGAAAACTGTTTTTT. Translated: CASSAPTGIRKLFF.

This clonotype was counted between two and nine times. V gene TRBV14 combines with J gene TRBJ2-5, with unresolved D. In germline, CDR1 is SGHDN, CDR2 FVKESK. Trimming shortened V by 6 bases and J by 2 bases, and 10 bases separated the two germline ends. This CDR3 contains 13 residues. CDR3 region: CASSYGPQETQYF. Here the CDR3 DNA reads TGTGCCAGCAGTTACGGGCCACAAGAGACCCAGTACTTC.

The gene calls are TRBV7-8 and TRBJ2-5, with D tentatively TRBD1 (5 bases). This CDR3 has 14 residues. From germline, CDR1 is SGHVS and CDR2 FQNEAQ. Trimming pared 5 bases from V and 7 bases from J, leaving 17 bases between. CDR3 sequence (DNA): TGTGCCAGCAGCAATCAGGGCCCGAGGCGGACCCAGTACTTC. It codes for CASSNQGPRRTQYF. Drawing the rest from reference TRBV7-8 and TRBJ2-5, the complete variable domain is GAGVSQSPRYKVAKRGQDVALRCDPISGHVSLFWYQQALGQGPEFLTYFQNEAQLDKSGLPSDRFFAERPEGSVSTLKIQRTQQEDSAVYLCASSNQGPRRTQYFGPGTRLLVL.

The rearrangement uses TRBV5-1 and TRBJ2-5, with D unresolved. The length of the CDR3 is 15 residues. Trimming took off 4 bases at V and 2 bases at J, with 15 bases between the two ends. The V gene's germline CDR1 is SGHRS and CDR2 YFSETQ. The CDR3: CASSQEPGPQETQYF. The CDR3 DNA reads TGCGCCAGCAGCCAAGAGCCAGGACCGCAAGAGACCCAGTACTTC.

This CDR3 reads CSARDGTSGSGGQFF. The CDR3 DNA sequence: TGCAGTGCTAGAGACGGGACTAGCGGATCGGGGGGGCAGTTCTTC. The chain combines TRBV20-1 with TRBJ2-1; the match to TRBD2 covers 11 bases. The CDR3 consists of 15 residues. CDR1 DFQATT and CDR2 SNEGSKA come from the germline V gene (reference sequence). After removal of 0 bases from V and 12 bases from J, the junction contained 10 bases not matched to a gene.

The rearrangement links TRBV7-4 to TRBJ2-3; 11 bases align to TRBD2. Germline V CDR1 and CDR2: SGHVT, SQSDAQ. V trimming: 5 bases; J trimming: 6 bases; junction bases outside the gene matches: 13. The CDR3 extends over 17 amino acids. This CDR3 reads CASSASASGRLTDTQYF. The CDR3 nucleotides read TGTGCCAGCAGCGCTAGCGCTAGCGGGAGGTTGACCGATACGCAGTATTTT. Drawing the rest from reference TRBV7-4 and TRBJ2-3, the complete variable domain is GAGVSQSPRYKVAKRGRDVALRCDSISGHVTLYWYRQTLGQGSEVLTYSQSDAQRDKSGRPSGRFSAERPERSVSTLKIQRTEQGDSAVYLCASSASASGRLTDTQYFGPGTRLTVL.

Only one count was recorded for this clonotype. The rearrangement joins TRBV7-1 to TRBJ1-5, with TRBD1 as a possible D gene (5 bases). TRBV7-1 is recorded as an ORF, its role being uncertain. The CDR3 sequence is 13 residues long. Trimming removed 10 bases at V and 4 bases at J, with 14 bases between. CDR3 nucleotide sequence: TGTGCCACACGCCGGGACGGGAATCAGCCCCAGCATTTT. Protein: CATRRDGNQPQHF.

The rearrangement uses TRBV20-1 and TRBJ2-1; 9 positions agree with TRBD2. Germline V gene sequence: CDR1 DFQATT, CDR2 SNEGSKA (reference sequence). The CDR3 covers 16 residues. J was trimmed by 0 bases and V by 0 bases; bases with no gene match: 3. CDR3 coding DNA: TGCAGTGCTAGAGATTATAGCGGGAGCTCCTACAATGAGCAGTTCTTC. Its protein product is CSARDYSGSSYNEQFF.

This chain links TRBV12-5 with TRBJ1-3; possible D gene TRBD1, 5 bases. This CDR3 is built from 13 residues. In germline, CDR1 is LGHNT, CDR2 FRNRAP. Trimming removed 1 base at V and 4 bases at J, with 5 bases between. This CDR3 is CASGLGTGNTIYF. In nucleotides, the CDR3 is TGTGCTAGTGGTTTGGGGACAGGAAACACCATATATTTT.

This chain's CDR3 is CASSSRGNRKETQYF. The CDR3, as DNA: TGTGCCAGCAGCTCCAGGGGTAACAGGAAAGAGACCCAGTACTTC. The V gene is TRBV11-1, the J gene TRBJ2-5; a possible D gene is TRBD1 (6 bases). V was shortened by 4 bases and J by 3 bases, with 15 bases between the two germline ends. The CDR3 is 15 amino acids. Germline CDR1 reads SGHAT; CDR2 reads FQDESV (reference sequence).

This clonotype was seen more than once but under ten times. The rearrangement joins TRBV12-3 or TRBV12-4 to TRBJ2-7, with TRBD2 matching over 11 bases. The CDR3 spans 14 residues. V trimming: 7 bases; J trimming: 5 bases; junction bases outside the gene matches: 7. The CDR3 protein is CASTLAGGPDEQYF. CDR3 nucleotides: TGTGCCAGCACCTTAGCGGGAGGGCCAGACGAGCAGTACTTC.

This clonotype was seen only a few times. This chain uses TRBV27 with TRBJ2-7; 7 nucleotides align to TRBD2. This CDR3 is built from 15 residues. The V gene's germline CDR1 is MNHEY and CDR2 SMNVEV (reference sequence). The trim removed 6 bases at V and 4 bases at J, leaving 12 bases unmatched. The CDR3 loop reads CASSPAGEGGYEQYF. The CDR3 DNA reads as TGTGCCAGCAGCCCGGCCGGGGAGGGAGGGTACGAGCAGTACTTC.

J is TRBJ2-3 and V is TRBV19, with a tentative D call TRBD2 (5 bases). Germline V gene lookup returns CDR1 LNHDA and CDR2 SQIVND (reference sequence). This CDR3 has 13 amino acids. Trimming pared 3 bases from V and 4 bases from J, leaving 8 bases between. CDR3 amino acids: CASSIEGSDTQYF. In nucleotides, the CDR3 is TGTGCCAGTAGTATTGAGGGCTCAGATACGCAGTATTTT.

The sample holds many counts of this clonotype. The chain links TRBV6-2 or TRBV6-3 to TRBJ2-1; D not resolved. Between the trimmed V and J ends, which lost 2 bases and 5 bases, there was a span of 10 bases. CDR3 size: 14 residues. Germline CDR1 reads MNHEY; CDR2 reads SVGEGT. CDR3 residues: CASSYVERHNEQFF. Written as DNA, the CDR3 is TGTGCCAGCAGTTACGTGGAGCGCCACAATGAGCAGTTCTTC.

This clonotype showed up just a few times. V is TRBV7-2 and J is TRBJ2-7; D is possibly TRBD1 (5 bases). CDR1 is SGHTA and CDR2 is FQGNSA in the germline V gene. V shed 5 bases and J shed 3 bases, with 14 bases lying between them. The CDR3 is 14 amino acids. In nucleotides, the CDR3 is TGTGCCAGCAGCGTAGAGTCAGGGATCTACGAGCAGTACTTC. Residues: CASSVESGIYEQYF.

The CDR3 reads CASSSLGLEQFF. CDR3 in DNA: TGTGCCAGCAGCTCTTTAGGGCTTGAGCAGTTCTTC. This sequence joins TRBV11-2 and TRBJ2-1; D uncertain. Germline assignment: CDR1 SGHAT and CDR2 FQNNGV. The CDR3 totals 12 residues. Trimming removed 4 bases at V and 9 bases at J, with 10 bases between.

Comments on this clonotype: One end of the junction is discordant with germline, which a read error may explain. V gene TRBV2 combines with J gene TRBJ2-1; D uncertain. The CDR3 has 14 residues. Germline CDR1 SNHLY, CDR2 FYNNEI. CDR3 protein: CASSETNVAPGPKF. CDR3 DNA: TGTGCCAGCAGTGAGACAAACGTGGCCCCAGGTCCTAAGTTC.

The chain carries TRBV10-3 and TRBJ2-5; 7 bases agree with TRBD2. V dropped 2 bases and J dropped 2; count of bases not matched to a gene: 8. Germline-derived CDR1 and CDR2 are ENHRY and SYGVKD. There are 16 residues in the CDR3. The CDR3 nucleotides are TGTGCCATCAGTGAGCCTAGCGGAGCCGCGCAAGAGACCCAGTACTTC. This encodes CAISEPSGAAQETQYF.

V and J are TRBV12-3 or TRBV12-4 and TRBJ1-1; no reliable D call. V was pared by 2 bases and J by 1 base, with 8 bases between. The CDR3 totals 14 residues. The CDR3 DNA follows: TGTGCCAGCAGTTTAATAAGTGGGAACACTGAAGCTTTCTTT. Translating gives CASSLISGNTEAFF.